The subject of this entry is one T cell receptor beta chain. Per the germline V gene, CDR1 is MDHEN and CDR2 is SYDVKM. The CDR3 totals 16 residues. The ends lost 1 base at V and 8 bases at J; junction bases unmatched: 10. The sample is drawn from a study of T cell responses to AZD1222 COVID-19 vaccine. Overall study: The study pooled second doses at about 4 or about 12 weeks.

The protocol was immunoSEQ multiplex PCR, while the TCRdb copy is restricted to in-frame clones and leaves out a portion. This sample carries around 110,000 clones, 80% to 90% of them seen once, and the ten largest clones take less than 8%. The V and J genes are TRBV28 and TRBJ2-1; TRBD2 matches 8 bases. The TCR originated in an adult in good health. The input for sequencing was peripheral blood, taken on day 0 of AZD1222 vaccination. The CDR3 nucleotides read TGTGCCAGCAGTTTATCCCCAGCGGGAGCGGGCGATGAGCAGTTCTTC. It is translated as CASSLSPAGAGDEQFF.